The clone carrying this T cell receptor beta chain was recorded at least ten times. What it binds is unknown. These data come from a study of molecular identifiers for immune sequencing clone quantification. A single record per CDR3 protein comes from TCRdb applying MiXCR to the PCR reads. The sample records about 510,000 distinct CDR3 sequences, about a fifth being singletons. This CDR3 is 15 amino acids long. The V gene lost 5 bases and the J gene lost 0 bases, with 11 bases spanning the gap. With RNA at 10%, 30% or 50%, naive CD8 libraries came from approximately 20,000 to 1,000,000 sorted cells. Sorted naive CD8 T cells were those defined as CD8+CD4-CCR7+CD45RA+. General study findings and limits: Whereas naive cells kept under 1% of molecules in clones above 20 RNA copies, such clones held over 99% in effectors.

This clonotype was obtained from a human donor in good health. Some libraries in this study had Jurkat cell RNA spiked in. This chain joins TRBV12-3 or TRBV12-4 and TRBJ2-4, with D uncertain. Sequencing input: naive CD8+ T cells from blood, with Jurkat cell RNA spiked in. The subset was: FACS-sorted CD8+CD4-CCR7+CD45RA+ naive T cells. CDR3 coding DNA: TGTGCCAGCAGTCCTCAGGAGATAGCCAAAAACATTCAGTACTTC. This translates into CASSPQEIAKNIQYF.